A single TCR beta chain is shown here with its context. Its antigen is not known. TCRdb analysed the reads with MiXCR anew, one entry per CDR3 protein. Of under 200,000 distinct CDR3 sequences in the sample, 28% were seen once. The data are from a study of T cell repertoires in cytomegalovirus infection. Overall study results and limits: Clonotype analysis showed dominance of the ex vivo response by HLA-C-restricted CMV-specific TCR beta clonotypes.

The CDR3 spans 17 residues. J gave up 8 bases and V 8 bases, and 20 bases lay outside the gene matches. V usage is TRBV5-3 and J usage is TRBJ1-1, with 11 bases matching TRBD1. TRBV5-3 is annotated as an ORF whose role is uncertain. Source material: PBMCs. This sequence originates from a human donor in good health (CMV status not recorded). Some clones in this sample may be carry-over from other donors' samples. The CDR3 region is CASTRLSRDRGYPEAFF. The DNA for the CDR3 is TGTGCCAGCACCCGATTAAGCCGGGACAGGGGGTATCCCGAAGCTTTCTTT.